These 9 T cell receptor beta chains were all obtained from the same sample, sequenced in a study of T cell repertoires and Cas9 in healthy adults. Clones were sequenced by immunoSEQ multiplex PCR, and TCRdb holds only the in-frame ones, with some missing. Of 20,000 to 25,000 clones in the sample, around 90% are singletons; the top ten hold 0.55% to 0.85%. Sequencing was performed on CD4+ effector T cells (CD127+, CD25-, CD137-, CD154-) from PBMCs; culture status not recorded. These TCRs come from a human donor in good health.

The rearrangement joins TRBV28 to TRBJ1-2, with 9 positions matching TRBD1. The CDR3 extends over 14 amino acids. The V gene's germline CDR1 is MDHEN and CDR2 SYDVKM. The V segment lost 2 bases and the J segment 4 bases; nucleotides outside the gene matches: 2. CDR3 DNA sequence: TGTGCCAGCAGTTTAGGGACAGGGACCTATGGCTACACCTTC. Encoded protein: CASSLGTGTYGYTF.

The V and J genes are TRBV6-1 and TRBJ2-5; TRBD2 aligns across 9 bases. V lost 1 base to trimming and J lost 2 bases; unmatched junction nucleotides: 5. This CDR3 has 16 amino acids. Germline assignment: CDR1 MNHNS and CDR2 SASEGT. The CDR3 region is CASSEGGSGSQETQYF. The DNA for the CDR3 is TGTGCCAGCAGTGAAGGGGGTAGCGGGAGTCAAGAGACCCAGTACTTC.

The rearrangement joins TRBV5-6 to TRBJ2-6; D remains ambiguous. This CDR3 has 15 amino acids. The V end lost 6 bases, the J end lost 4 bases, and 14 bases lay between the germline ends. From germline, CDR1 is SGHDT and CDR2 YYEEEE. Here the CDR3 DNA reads TGTGCCAGCATCCCCATGGGCGCCGGGGCCAACGTCCTGACTTTC. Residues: CASIPMGAGANVLTF. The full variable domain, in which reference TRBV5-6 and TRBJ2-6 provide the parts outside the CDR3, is DAGVTQSPTHLIKTRGQQVTLRCSPKSGHDTVSWYQQALGQGPQFIFQYYEEEERQRGNFPDRFSGHQFPNYSSELNVNALLLGDSALYLCASIPMGAGANVLTFGAGSRLTVL.

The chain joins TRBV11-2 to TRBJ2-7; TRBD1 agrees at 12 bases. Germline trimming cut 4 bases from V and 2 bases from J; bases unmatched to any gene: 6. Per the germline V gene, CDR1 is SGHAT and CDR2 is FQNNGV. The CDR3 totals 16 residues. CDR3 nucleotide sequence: TGTGCCAGCAGCTCCTATGGGACAGGGGGCCCCTACGAGCAGTACTTC. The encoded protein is CASSSYGTGGPYEQYF.

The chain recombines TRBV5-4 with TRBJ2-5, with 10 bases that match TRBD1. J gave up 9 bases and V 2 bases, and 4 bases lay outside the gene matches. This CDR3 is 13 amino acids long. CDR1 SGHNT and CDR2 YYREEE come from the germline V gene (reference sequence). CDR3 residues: CASSLTGQGAQYF. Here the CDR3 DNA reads TGTGCCAGCAGCTTAACAGGACAGGGGGCCCAGTACTTC.

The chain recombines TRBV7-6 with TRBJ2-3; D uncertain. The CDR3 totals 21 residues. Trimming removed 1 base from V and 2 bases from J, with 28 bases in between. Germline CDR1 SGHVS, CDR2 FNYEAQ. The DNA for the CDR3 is TGTGCCAGCAGCTTAGGTCTTCTGGGTTGGGCCACTTCGGAACTCACAGATACGCAGTATTTT. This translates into CASSLGLLGWATSELTDTQYF.

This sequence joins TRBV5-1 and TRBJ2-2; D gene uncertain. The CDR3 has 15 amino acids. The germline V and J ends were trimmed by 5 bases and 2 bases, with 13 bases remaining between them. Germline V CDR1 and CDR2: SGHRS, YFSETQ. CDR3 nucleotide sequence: TGCGCCAGCAGAGCTGACATTTTAAACACCGGGGAGCTGTTTTTT. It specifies CASRADILNTGELFF.

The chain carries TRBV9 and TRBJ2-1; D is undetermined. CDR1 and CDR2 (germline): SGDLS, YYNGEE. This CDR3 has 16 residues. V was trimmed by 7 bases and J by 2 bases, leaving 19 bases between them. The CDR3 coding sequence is TGTGCCAGCTCGCCCGGAGTAGGGCCCCCCTACAATGAGCAGTTCTTC. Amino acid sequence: CASSPGVGPPYNEQFF.

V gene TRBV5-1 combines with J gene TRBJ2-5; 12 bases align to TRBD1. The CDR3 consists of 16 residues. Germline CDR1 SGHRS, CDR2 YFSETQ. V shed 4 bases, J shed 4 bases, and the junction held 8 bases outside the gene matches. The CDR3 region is CASSPSGQGAGETQYF. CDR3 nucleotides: TGCGCCAGCAGCCCCTCGGGACAGGGGGCGGGAGAGACCCAGTACTTC.